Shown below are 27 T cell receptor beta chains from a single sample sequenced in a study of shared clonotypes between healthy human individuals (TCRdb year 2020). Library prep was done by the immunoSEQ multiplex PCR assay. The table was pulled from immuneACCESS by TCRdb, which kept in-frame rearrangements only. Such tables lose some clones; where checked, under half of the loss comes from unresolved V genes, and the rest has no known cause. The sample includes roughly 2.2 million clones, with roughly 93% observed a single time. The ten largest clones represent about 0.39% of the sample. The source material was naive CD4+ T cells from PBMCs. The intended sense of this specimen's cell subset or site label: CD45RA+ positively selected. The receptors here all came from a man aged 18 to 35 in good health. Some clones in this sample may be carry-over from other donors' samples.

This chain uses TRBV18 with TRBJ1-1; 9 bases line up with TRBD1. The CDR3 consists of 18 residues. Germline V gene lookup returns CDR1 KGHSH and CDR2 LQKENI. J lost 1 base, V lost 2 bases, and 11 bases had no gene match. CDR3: CASSPTNRGRASNTEAFF. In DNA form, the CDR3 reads TGTGCCAGCTCACCAACAAACAGGGGGCGAGCATCGAACACTGAAGCTTTCTTT.

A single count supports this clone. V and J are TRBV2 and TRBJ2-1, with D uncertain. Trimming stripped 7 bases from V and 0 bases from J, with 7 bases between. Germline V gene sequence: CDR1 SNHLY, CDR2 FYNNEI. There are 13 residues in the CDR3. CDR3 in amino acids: CASIHISYNEQFF. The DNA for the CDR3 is TGTGCCAGCATCCATATCTCCTACAATGAGCAGTTCTTC.

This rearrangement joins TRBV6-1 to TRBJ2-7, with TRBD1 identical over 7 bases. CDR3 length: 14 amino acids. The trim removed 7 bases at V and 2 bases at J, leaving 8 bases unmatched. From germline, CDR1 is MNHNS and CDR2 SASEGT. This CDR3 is CASMLIGTAYEQYF. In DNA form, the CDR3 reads TGTGCCAGCATGCTAATCGGGACAGCCTACGAGCAGTACTTC.

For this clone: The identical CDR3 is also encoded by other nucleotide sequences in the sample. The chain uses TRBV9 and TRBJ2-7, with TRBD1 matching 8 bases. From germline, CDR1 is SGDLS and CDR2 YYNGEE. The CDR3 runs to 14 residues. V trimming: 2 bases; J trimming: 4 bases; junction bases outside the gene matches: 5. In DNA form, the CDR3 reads TGTGCCAGCAGCGTCGGACAGGGACGGTACGAGCAGTACTTC. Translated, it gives CASSVGQGRYEQYF.

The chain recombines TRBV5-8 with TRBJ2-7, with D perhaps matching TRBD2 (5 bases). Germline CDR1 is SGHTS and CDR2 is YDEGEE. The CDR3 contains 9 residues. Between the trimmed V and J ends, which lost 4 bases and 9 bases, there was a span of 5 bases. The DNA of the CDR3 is TGTGCCAGCAGCCGGGGGCAGTACTTC. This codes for CASSRGQYF.

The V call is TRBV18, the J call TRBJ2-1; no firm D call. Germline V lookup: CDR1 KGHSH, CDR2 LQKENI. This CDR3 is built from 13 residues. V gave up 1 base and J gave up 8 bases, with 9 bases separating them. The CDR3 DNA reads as TGTGCCAGCTCACCACAAGCAATCGATGAGCAGTTCTTC. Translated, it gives CASSPQAIDEQFF.

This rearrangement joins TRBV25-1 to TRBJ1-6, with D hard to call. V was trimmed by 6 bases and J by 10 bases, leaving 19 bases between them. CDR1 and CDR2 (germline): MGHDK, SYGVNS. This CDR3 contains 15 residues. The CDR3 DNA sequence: TGTGCCAGCAGGGAGATGACATCACTGGGATCACCCCTCCACTTT. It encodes CASREMTSLGSPLHF.

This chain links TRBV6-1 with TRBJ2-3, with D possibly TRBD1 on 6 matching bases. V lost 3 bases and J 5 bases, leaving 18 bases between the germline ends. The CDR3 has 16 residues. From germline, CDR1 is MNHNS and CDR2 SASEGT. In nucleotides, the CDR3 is TGTGCCAGCAGTGAGGTGTCGACAGGAGTAGTAGATACGCAGTATTTT. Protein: CASSEVSTGVVDTQYF.

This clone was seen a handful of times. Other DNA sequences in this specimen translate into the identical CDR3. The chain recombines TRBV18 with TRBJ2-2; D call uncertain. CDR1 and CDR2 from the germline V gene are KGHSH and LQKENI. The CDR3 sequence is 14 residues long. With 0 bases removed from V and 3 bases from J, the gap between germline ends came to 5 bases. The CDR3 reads CASSPPGDTGELFF. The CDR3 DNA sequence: TGTGCCAGCTCACCACCTGGCGACACCGGGGAGCTGTTTTTT.

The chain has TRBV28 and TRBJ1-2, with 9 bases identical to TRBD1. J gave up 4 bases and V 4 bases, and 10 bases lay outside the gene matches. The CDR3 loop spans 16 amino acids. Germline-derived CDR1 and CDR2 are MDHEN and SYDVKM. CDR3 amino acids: CASSSPGQGFGYGYTF. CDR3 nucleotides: TGTGCCAGCAGTTCCCCGGGACAGGGTTTCGGCTATGGCTACACCTTC.

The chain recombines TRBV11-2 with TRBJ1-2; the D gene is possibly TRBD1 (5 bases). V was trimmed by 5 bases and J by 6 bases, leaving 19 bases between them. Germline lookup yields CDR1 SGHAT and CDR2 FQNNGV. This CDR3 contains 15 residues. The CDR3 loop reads CASSPVGVKGDGYTF. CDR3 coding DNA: TGTGCCAGCAGCCCAGTGGGGGTGAAGGGAGATGGCTACACCTTC.

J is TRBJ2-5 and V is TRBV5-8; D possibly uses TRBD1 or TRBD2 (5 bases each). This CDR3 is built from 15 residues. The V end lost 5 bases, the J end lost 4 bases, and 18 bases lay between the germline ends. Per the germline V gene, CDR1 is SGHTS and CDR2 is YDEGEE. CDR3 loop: CASRSPGPDGETQYF. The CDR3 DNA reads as TGTGCCAGCAGGTCTCCGGGACCAGACGGAGAGACCCAGTACTTC.

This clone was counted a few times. For the CDR3, the DNA is TGTGCCAGCAGTGAAAGCGGCGACCGCGGGAATGGCTACACCTTC. Amino acids: CASSESGDRGNGYTF. The chain carries TRBV6-1 and TRBJ1-2; D not certain. V lost 2 bases to trimming and J lost 6 bases, with 16 bases between them. Germline-derived CDR1 and CDR2 are MNHNS and SASEGT. The CDR3 is 15 residues long.

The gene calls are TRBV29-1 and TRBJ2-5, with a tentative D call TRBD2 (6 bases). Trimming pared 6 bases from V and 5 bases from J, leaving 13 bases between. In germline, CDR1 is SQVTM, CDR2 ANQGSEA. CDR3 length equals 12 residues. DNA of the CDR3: TGCAGCGTGTCTTCAGGGAGGGAGACCCAGTACTTC. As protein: CSVSSGRETQYF. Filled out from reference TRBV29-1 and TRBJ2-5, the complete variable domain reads SAVISQKPSRDICQRGTSLTIQCQVDSQVTMMFWYRQQPGQSLTLIATANQGSEATYESGFVIDKFPISRPNLTFSTLTVSNMSPEDSSIYLCSVSSGRETQYFGPGTRLLVL.

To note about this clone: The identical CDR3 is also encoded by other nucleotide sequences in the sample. For the CDR3, the DNA is TGTGCCAGCACCGGGTACAATGAGCAGTTCTTC. Translating it yields CASTGYNEQFF. V usage is TRBV28 and J usage is TRBJ2-1; D is uncertain. The germline V gene encodes CDR1 MDHEN and CDR2 SYDVKM. The CDR3 contains 11 residues. V was clipped by 7 bases and J by 4 bases, with 5 bases between them.

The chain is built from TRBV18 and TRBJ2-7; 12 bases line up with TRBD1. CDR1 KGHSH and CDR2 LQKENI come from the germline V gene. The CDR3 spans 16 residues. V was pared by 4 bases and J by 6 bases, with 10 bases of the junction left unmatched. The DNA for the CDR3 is TGTGCCAGCTCACTAACCTCGGGGACAGGGGGCTCCGAGCAGTACTTC. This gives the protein CASSLTSGTGGSEQYF.

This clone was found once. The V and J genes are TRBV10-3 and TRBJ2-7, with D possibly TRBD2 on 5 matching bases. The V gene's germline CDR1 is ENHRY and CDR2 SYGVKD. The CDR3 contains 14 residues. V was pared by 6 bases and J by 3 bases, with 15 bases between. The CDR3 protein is CAISQTNEGYEQYF. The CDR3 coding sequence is TGTGCCATCAGCCAGACTAACGAGGGCTACGAGCAGTACTTC.

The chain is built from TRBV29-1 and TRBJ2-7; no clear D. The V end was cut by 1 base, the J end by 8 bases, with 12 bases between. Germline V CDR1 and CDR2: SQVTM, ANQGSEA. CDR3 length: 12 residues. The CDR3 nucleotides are TGCAGCGTTGAAGGTTCCAGTTCCAAGCAGTACTTC. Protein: CSVEGSSSKQYF.

The DNA for the CDR3 is TGTGCCAGCAGTTTAATCGGGGTAGGAAACAATGAGCAGTTCTTC. As protein: CASSLIGVGNNEQFF. The chain has TRBV28 and TRBJ2-1, with TRBD2 as a possible D gene (5 bases). The CDR3 totals 15 residues. V was pared by 2 bases and J by 5 bases, with 13 bases between. Germline CDR1 MDHEN, CDR2 SYDVKM.

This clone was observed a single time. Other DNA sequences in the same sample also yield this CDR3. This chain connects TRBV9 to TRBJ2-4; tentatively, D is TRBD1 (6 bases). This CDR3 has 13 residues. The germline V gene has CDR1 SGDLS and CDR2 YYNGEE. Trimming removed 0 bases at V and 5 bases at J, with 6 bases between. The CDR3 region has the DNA TGTGCCAGCAGCGTAGGACAGGAAAACATTCAGTACTTC. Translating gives CASSVGQENIQYF.

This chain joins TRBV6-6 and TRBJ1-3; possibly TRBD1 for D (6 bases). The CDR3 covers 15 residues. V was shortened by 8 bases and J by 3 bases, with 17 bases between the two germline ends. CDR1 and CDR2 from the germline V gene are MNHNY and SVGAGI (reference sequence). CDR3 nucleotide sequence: TGTGCCAGCTCTCCCCCGGGGGCGCGTGGAAACACCATATATTTT. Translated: CASSPPGARGNTIYF.

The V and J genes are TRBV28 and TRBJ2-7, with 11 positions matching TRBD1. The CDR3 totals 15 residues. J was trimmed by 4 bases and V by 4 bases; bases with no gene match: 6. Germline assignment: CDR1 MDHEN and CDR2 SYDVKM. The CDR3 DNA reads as TGTGCCAGCAGTTCTCGGACAGGGGGCGAGTACGAGCAGTACTTC. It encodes CASSSRTGGEYEQYF.

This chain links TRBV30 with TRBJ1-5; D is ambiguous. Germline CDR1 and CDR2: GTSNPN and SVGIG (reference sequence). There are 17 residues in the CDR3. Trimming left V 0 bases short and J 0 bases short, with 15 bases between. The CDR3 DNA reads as TGTGCCTGGAGTGTACCGCCAGGATACCCTAGCAATCAGCCCCAGCATTTT. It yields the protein CAWSVPPGYPSNQPQHF.

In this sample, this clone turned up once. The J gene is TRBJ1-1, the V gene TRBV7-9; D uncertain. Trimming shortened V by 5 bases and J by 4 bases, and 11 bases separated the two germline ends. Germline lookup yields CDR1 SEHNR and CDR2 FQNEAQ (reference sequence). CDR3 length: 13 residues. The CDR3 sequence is CASSPEASTEAFF. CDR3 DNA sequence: TGTGCCAGCAGCCCGGAGGCGAGCACTGAAGCTTTCTTT.

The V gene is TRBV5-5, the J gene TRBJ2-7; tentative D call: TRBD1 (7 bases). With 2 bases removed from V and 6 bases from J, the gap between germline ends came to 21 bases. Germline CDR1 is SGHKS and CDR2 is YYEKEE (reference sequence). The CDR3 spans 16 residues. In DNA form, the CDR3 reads TGTGCCAGCAGCTTCTCTTTGGGGCAGGGGGGCTCCGAGCAGTACTTC. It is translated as CASSFSLGQGGSEQYF.

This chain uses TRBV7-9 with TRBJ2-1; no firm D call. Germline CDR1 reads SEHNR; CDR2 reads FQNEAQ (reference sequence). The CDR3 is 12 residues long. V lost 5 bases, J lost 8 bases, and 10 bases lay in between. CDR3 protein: CASSKIIDEQFF. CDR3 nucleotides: TGTGCCAGCAGCAAGATAATCGATGAGCAGTTCTTC.

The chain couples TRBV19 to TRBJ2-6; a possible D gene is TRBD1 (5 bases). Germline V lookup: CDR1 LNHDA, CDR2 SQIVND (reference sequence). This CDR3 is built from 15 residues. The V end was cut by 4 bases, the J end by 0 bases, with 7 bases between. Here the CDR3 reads CASSTGHSGANVLTF. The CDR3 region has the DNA TGTGCCAGTAGTACCGGACACTCTGGGGCCAACGTCCTGACTTTC.